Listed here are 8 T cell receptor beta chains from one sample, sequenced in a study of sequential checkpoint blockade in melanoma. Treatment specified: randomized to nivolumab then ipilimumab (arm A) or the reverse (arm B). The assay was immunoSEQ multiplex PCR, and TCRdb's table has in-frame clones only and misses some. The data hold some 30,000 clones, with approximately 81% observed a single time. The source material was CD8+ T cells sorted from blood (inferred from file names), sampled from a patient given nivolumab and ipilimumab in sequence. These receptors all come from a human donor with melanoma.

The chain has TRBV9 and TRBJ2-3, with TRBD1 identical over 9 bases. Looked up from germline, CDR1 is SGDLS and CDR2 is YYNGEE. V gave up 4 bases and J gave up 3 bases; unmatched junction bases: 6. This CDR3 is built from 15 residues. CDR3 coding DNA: TGTGCCAGCAGCTTCTCCGGGACAGGGACAGATACGCAGTATTTT. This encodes CASSFSGTGTDTQYF.

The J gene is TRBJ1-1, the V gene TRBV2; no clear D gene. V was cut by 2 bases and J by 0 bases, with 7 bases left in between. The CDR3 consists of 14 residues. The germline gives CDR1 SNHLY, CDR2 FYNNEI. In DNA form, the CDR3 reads TGTGCCAGCAGTGAACAGAACATGAACACTGAAGCTTTCTTT. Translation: CASSEQNMNTEAFF.

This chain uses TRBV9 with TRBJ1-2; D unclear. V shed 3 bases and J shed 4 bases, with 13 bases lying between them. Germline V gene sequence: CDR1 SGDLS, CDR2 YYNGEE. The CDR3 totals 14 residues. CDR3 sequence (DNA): TGTGCCAGCAGCGGACTCAGATCTTCCTATGGCTACACCTTC. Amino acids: CASSGLRSSYGYTF.

CDR3 region: CASSFQGRGHYGYTF. The CDR3 DNA sequence: TGTGCCAGCAGTTTTCAGGGGCGCGGTCACTATGGCTACACCTTC. The rearrangement links TRBV27 to TRBJ1-2, with TRBD1 as a possible D gene (6 bases). Germline assignment: CDR1 MNHEY and CDR2 SMNVEV (reference sequence). CDR3 size: 15 residues. Trimming removed 3 bases from V and 3 bases from J, with 14 bases in between.

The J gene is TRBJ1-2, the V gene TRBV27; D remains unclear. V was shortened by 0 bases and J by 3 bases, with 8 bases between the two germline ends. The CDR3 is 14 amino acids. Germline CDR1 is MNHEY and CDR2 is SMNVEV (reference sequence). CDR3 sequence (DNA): TGTGCCAGCAGTTTATCCGGTCTGTACTATGGCTACACCTTC. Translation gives CASSLSGLYYGYTF.

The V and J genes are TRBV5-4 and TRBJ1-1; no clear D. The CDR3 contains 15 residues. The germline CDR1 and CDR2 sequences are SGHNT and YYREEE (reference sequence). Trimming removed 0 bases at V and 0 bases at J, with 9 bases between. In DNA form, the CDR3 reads TGTGCCAGCAGCTTGGGTAGAGGGATGAACACTGAAGCTTTCTTT. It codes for CASSLGRGMNTEAFF.

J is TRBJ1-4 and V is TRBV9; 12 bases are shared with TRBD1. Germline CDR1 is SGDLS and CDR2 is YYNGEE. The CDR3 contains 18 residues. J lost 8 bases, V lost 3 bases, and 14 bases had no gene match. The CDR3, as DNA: TGTGCCAGCAGCGCGTCCGGGACAGGGGGCGCGTGGGGGGAAAAACTGTTTTTT. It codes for CASSASGTGGAWGEKLFF. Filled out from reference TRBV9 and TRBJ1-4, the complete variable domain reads DSGVTQTPKHLITATGQRVTLRCSPRSGDLSVYWYQQSLDQGLQFLIQYYNGEERAKGNILERFSAQQFPDLHSELNLSSLELGDSALYFCASSASGTGGAWGEKLFFGSGTQLSVL.

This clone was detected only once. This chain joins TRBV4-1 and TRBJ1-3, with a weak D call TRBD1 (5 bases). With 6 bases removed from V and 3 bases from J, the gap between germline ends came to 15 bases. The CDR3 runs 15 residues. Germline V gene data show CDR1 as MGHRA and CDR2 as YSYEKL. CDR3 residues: CASRIGAARGNTIYF. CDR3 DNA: TGCGCCAGCAGAATAGGGGCCGCCCGTGGAAACACCATATATTTT.